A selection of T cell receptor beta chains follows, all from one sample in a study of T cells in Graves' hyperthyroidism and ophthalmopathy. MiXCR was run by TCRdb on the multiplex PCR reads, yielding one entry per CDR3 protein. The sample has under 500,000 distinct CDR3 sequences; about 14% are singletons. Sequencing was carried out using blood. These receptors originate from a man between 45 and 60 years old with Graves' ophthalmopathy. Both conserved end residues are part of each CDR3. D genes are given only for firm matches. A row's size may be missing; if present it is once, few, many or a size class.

CASSAGGQSYEQYF,TGTGCCAGCAGCGCAGGGGGTCAATCCTACGAGCAGTACTTC,TRBV12-3/TRBV12-4,TRBJ2-7,few,TRBD1
CASSQNSQETQYF,TGTGCCAGCAGTCAAAACTCCCAAGAGACCCAGTACTTC,TRBV6-2/TRBV6-3,TRBJ2-5,-,-
CASSLTGNRRMNTEAFF,TGTGCCAGCAGCTTAACCGGGAACCGAAGGATGAACACTGAAGCTTTCTTT,TRBV7-8,TRBJ1-1,many,-
CASSPTGTTYEQYF,TGTGCCAGCAGCCCGACCGGGACAACCTACGAGCAGTACTTC,TRBV11-3,TRBJ2-7,many,-
CASSNPWGPNYGYTF,TGTGCCAGCAGCAATCCTTGGGGACCAAACTATGGCTACACCTTC,TRBV7-6,TRBJ1-2,many,-
CASTLHGTDTQYF,TGTGCCAGTACTCTACACGGCACAGATACGCAGTATTTT,TRBV19,TRBJ2-3,-,-
CAWTESYEQYF,TGTGCCTGGACCGAGTCCTACGAGCAGTACTTC,TRBV30,TRBJ2-7,many,-
CATSDPGTAQETQYF,TGTGCCACCAGTGACCCCGGGACAGCACAAGAGACCCAGTACTTC,TRBV24-1,TRBJ2-5,-,TRBD1
CATSDLQGGREPNTEAFF,TGTGCCACCAGTGATTTGCAAGGGGGCAGGGAACCGAACACTGAAGCTTTCTTT,TRBV24-1,TRBJ1-1,many,TRBD1
CASSRERMATNEKPFF,TGTGCCAGCTCACGGGAGAGGATGGCAACTAATGAAAAACCGTTTTTT,TRBV18,TRBJ1-4,-,-
CASSTMNQPQHF,TGTGCCAGCAGTACGATGAATCAGCCCCAGCATTTT,TRBV12-3/TRBV12-4,TRBJ1-5,-,-
CAWSPGKSSGELFF,TGTGCCTGGAGTCCAGGGAAGTCATCCGGGGAGCTGTTTTTT,TRBV30,TRBJ2-2,many,-